The clone carrying this T cell receptor beta chain showed up just a few times. What it binds is not known. Library preparation (for TCRbeta) was performed with unique molecular identifiers. TCRdb fed the PCR reads into MiXCR, producing one record per CDR3 protein. The repertoire has fewer than 700,000 distinct CDR3 sequences, 10% to 15% of them found once; the top ten carry roughly 2.3%. These data are taken from a study of T-cell reconstitution after alpha-beta-depleted transplantation in children. CDR1 and CDR2 (germline): DFQATT, SNEGSKA (reference sequence). This CDR3 contains 16 residues. Trimming took 0 bases from V and 0 from J, leaving 12 bases between them. Study-wide results and caveats: About two months after transplant, alpha-beta T cells reportedly came from several hundred expanded graft clones. For some patients, TCRbeta diversity was high at day 60 because of recipient T cells and thymic progenitors that survived. T-cell counts and diversity at one year following transplant were attributed mainly to newly produced T cells.

This sequence was found in a male patient younger than 18 who had a stem cell transplant for acute myeloid leukemia, so the T cells may come from the graft donor. The chain carries TRBV20-1 and TRBJ2-1, with D possibly called TRBD1 or TRBD2 (5 bases each). This sample comprised PBMCs, mostly from graft donor cells, obtained 360 days after TCRalphabeta/CD19-depleted stem cell transplant. The CDR3 protein is CSARDQGPSSYNEQFF. The CDR3 DNA reads TGCAGTGCTAGAGATCAGGGACCGAGCTCCTACAATGAGCAGTTCTTC.